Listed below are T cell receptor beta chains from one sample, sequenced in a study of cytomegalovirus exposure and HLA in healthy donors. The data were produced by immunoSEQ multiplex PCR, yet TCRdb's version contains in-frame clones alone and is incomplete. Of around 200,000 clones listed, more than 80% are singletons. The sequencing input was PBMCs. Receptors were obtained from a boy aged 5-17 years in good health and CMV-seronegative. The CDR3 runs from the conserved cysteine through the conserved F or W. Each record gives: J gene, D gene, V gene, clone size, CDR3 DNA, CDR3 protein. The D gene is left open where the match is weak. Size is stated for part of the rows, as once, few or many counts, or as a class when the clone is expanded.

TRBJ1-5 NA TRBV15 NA TGTGCCACCAGCCCTCGGACGGGACTTAGCAATCAGCCCCAGCATTTT CATSPRTGLSNQPQHF
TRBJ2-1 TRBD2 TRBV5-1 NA TGCGCCAGCAGCATAATCGGGACTAGCGGGTACAATGAGCAGTTCTTC CASSIIGTSGYNEQFF
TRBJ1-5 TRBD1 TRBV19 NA TGTGCCAGTACCATGGGAACAGGGGGGAGCAATCAGCCCCAGCATTTT CASTMGTGGSNQPQHF
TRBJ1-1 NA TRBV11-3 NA TGTGCCAGCAGGGACTTAAACACTGAAGCTTTCTTT CASRDLNTEAFF
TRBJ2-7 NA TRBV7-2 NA TGTGCCAGCAGCCTTAGTGCCTACGAGCAGTACTTC CASSLSAYEQYF
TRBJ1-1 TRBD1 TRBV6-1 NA TGTGCCAGCAGTGAAGCGACAGGGCCCACTGAAGCTTTCTTT CASSEATGPTEAFF
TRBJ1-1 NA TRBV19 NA TGTGCCAGTATCGCGACGGACACGGGCACTGAAGCTTTCTTT CASIATDTGTEAFF
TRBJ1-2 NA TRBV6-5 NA TGTGCCGTTTATTACAGGGATGGCTACACCTTC CAVYYRDGYTF
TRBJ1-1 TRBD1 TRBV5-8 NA TGTGCCAGCAGGTTGGCCGACAGGGCGAACACTGAAGCTTTCTTT CASRLADRANTEAFF
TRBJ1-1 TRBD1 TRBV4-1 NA TGCGCCAGCAGCCCCGGACAGGGAAAGGGTGCGAACACTGAAGCTTTCTTT CASSPGQGKGANTEAFF
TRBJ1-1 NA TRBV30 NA TGTGCCTGGGCAGGGGAGAACACTGAAGCTTTCTTT CAWAGENTEAFF
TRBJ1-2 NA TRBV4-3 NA TGCGCCAGCAGCCAAGAACGGGTAGAGGGCTACACCTTC CASSQERVEGYTF
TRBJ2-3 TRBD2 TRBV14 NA TGTGCCAGCAGCCAAGGGGATAGCGGGAGTGATACGCAGTATTTT CASSQGDSGSDTQYF
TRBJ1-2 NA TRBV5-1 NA TGCGCCAGCAGCTTGGACGGACTGACCGGCTACACCTTC CASSLDGLTGYTF
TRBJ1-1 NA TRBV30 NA TGTGCCTGGAGTGTACCCCAGGGTTGGACTGAAGCTTTCTTT CAWSVPQGWTEAFF
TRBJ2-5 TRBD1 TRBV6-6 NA TGTGCCAGCCACCTTCCGGGGACAGGGGGCAAAAGGACCCAGTACTTC CASHLPGTGGKRTQYF
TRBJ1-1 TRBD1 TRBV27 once TGTGCCAGCAGTATGGACAGGGGAGGCACTGAAGCTTTCTTT CASSMDRGGTEAFF
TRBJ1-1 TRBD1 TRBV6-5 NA TGTGCCAGCAGTGTACCCGGACAGGGGTCTGAAGCTTTCTTT CASSVPGQGSEAFF
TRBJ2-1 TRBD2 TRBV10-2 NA TGCGCCAGCAGTGAGTTCGGGACTAGCGGGACGCAGTTCTTC CASSEFGTSGTQFF
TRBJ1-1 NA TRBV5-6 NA TGTGCCAGCAGCTTGGTGTTGTTAGGGGACACTGAAGCTTTCTTT CASSLVLLGDTEAFF
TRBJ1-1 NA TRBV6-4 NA TGTGCCAGCAGAGCGGGGGGAGCAAACACTGAAGCTTTCTTT CASRAGGANTEAFF
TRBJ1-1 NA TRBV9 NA TGTGCCAGCAGCGTAAACCTAGGGAGCACTGAAGCTTTCTTT CASSVNLGSTEAFF
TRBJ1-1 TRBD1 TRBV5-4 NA TGTGCCAGCAGCCTATCTTCAGGGGGGACTGAAGCTTTCTTT CASSLSSGGTEAFF
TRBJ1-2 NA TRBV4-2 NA TGTGCCAGCAGCCAAGACCGAACGTGGCAGTACTATGGCTACACCTTC CASSQDRTWQYYGYTF
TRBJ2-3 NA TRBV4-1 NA TGCGCCAGCAGCCAAGATCATACACAGACAGATACGCAGTATTTT CASSQDHTQTDTQYF
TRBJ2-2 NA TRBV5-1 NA TGCGCCAGCAGCGTGGCCTCAGGGCGCACCGGGGAGCTGTTTTTT CASSVASGRTGELFF
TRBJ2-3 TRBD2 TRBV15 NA TGTGCCACCAGCAGAGATCGCGGGAGCTCAGATACGCAGTATTTT CATSRDRGSSDTQYF
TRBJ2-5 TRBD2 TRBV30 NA TGTGCCTGGAGTCCGGGACTAGCGGGAGAGACCCAGTACTTC CAWSPGLAGETQYF
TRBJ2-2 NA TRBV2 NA TGTGCCAGCAGCGGGAGAGGGTACACCGGGGAGCTGTTTTTT CASSGRGYTGELFF
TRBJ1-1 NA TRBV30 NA TGTGCCTGGAGTTCCGCTCCAGGGGTGAACACTGAAGCTTTCTTT CAWSSAPGVNTEAFF
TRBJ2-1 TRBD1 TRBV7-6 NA TGTGCCAGCAGCTTAGTGGCAGGGGGCTTTAATGAGCAGTTCTTC CASSLVAGGFNEQFF
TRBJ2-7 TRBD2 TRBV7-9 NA TGTGCCAGCAGCGGGCGACTAGCGGACTCCTACGAGCAGTACTTC CASSGRLADSYEQYF
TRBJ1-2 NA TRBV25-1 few TGTGCCAGCAGGGAACAGGGCGGAAACTATGGCTACACCTTC CASREQGGNYGYTF
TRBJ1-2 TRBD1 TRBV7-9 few TGTGCCAGCAGCTTAGCAGGGGGCAACTATGGCTACACCTTC CASSLAGGNYGYTF
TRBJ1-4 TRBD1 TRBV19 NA TGTGCCAGTAGTACGGGTGACAGGGGCGTCGAGGAAAAACTGTTTTTT CASSTGDRGVEEKLFF
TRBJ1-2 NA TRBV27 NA TGTGCCAGCAGTTTAATGGCGGAGCGGTCATACAGCGGCTACACCTTC CASSLMAERSYSGYTF
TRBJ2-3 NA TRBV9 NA TGTGCCAGCAGCTCCCCATTTCCAGATACGCAGTATTTT CASSSPFPDTQYF
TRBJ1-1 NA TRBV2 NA TGTGTGGCTCTCGGGGACACTGAAGCTTTCTTT CVALGDTEAFF
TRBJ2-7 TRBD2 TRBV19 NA TGTGCCAGTAGTATGGTAGCGGGAGGGGAGTACGAGCAGTACTTC CASSMVAGGEYEQYF
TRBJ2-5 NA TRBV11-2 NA TGTGCCAGCAGCTTAGATCTGGAGACCCAGTACTTC CASSLDLETQYF
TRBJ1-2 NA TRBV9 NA TGTGCCAGCAGCGTAGCCCAGGACAGCGCCCTTTATGGCTACACCTTC CASSVAQDSALYGYTF
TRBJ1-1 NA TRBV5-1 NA TGCGCCAGCAAAATGAGGGGGGGAAACACTGAAGCTTTCTTT CASKMRGGNTEAFF
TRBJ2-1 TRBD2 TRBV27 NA TGTGCCACCGGGGGGGACCCTAGCGACTACAATGAGCAGTTCTTC CATGGDPSDYNEQFF
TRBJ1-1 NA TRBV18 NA TGTGCCAGCTCACCACCGGGGGGGTACACTGAAGCTTTCTTT CASSPPGGYTEAFF
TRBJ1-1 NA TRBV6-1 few TGTGCCAGCGCCCGGGCGAACGGGATGAACACTGAAGCTTTCTTT CASARANGMNTEAFF
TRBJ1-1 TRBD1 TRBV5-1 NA TGCGCCAGCAGCTTCTTGGGACAGGGGGCGATTAACACTGAAGCTTTCTTT CASSFLGQGAINTEAFF
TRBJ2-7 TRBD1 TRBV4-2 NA TGTGCCAGCAGCCAAGATAGAGGAGGGACAGGGATGGCCGAGCAGTACTTC CASSQDRGGTGMAEQYF
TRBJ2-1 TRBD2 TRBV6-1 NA TGTGCCAGCAGTGGGACTAGCGGGGGAGTCGAGCAGTTCTTC CASSGTSGGVEQFF